This TCR beta chain came from a study of cytomegalovirus exposure and HLA in healthy donors. A note on this clone: The antigen is undetermined.

Germline CDR1 MNHNY, CDR2 SVGAGI (reference sequence). Trimming left V 7 bases short and J 5 bases short, with 11 bases between. The CDR3 sequence is 12 residues long. This PCR relied on a set of 60 Vbeta primers and 13 Jbeta primers. Method: immunoSEQ multiplex PCR; TCRdb's copy keeps in-frame clones and lacks some. The table lists 150,000 to 200,000 clones. Study-wide findings and caveats: Analyses of presence and absence presupposed an approximately uniform sequencing depth across donors. The analysis excluded some indistinguishable V segments, including TRBV6-2 and TRBV6-3. It was confirmed in vitro that a few of the CMV-associated chains were specific for CMV antigens.

V gene TRBV6-6 combines with J gene TRBJ1-1; D is ambiguous. The receptor was isolated from a woman aged 55-69 years in good health and CMV-seronegative. The sample consisted of PBMCs. The DNA of the CDR3 is TGTGCCAGCACGCGGCCGGGGACTGAAGCTTTCTTT. Translating gives CASTRPGTEAFF.